These 12 T cell receptor beta chains came from one sample sequenced in a study of T cells in Graves' hyperthyroidism and ophthalmopathy. The source material, RNA transcripts, was used to amplify TCR beta CDR3 regions. The HTBI primer set served for first-round RT-PCR of the TCR CDR3. TCRdb re-derived calls from the multiplex PCR reads in MiXCR, one entry per CDR3 protein. This table holds 150,000 or so distinct CDR3 sequences, approximately 20% found once. Source material: blood. These receptors were collected from a woman in her forties or fifties with Graves' hyperthyroidism that later progressed to Graves' ophthalmopathy.

As regards this clonotype: With a much larger clone just one base away, this may be a read error. This sequence joins TRBV30 and TRBJ2-7; D ambiguous. This CDR3 comprises 14 residues. The germline CDR1 and CDR2 sequences are GTSNPN and SVGIG (reference sequence). CDR3 DNA sequence: TGTGCCTGGAGTGTACGAGGCAGATTCTACGGGCAGTACTTC. This codes for CAWSVRGRFYGQYF.

The table lists this clonotype with many counts. This sequence joins TRBV27 and TRBJ2-6; the match to TRBD1 covers 9 bases. The junction had 5 bases not matched to a gene; V was cut back by 5 bases and J by 0 bases. The CDR3 runs 17 residues. Per germline, CDR1 MNHEY and CDR2 SMNVEV (reference sequence). The CDR3 DNA is TGTGCCAGCAGTCGGGACAGGGACCACTCTGGGGCCAACGTCCTGACTTTC. It specifies CASSRDRDHSGANVLTF.

This clonotype was picked up many times. The chain combines TRBV4-1 with TRBJ2-1; 16 bases are shared with TRBD2. This CDR3 has 19 residues. Germline trimming cut 2 bases from V and 0 bases from J; bases unmatched to any gene: 4. Germline V CDR1 and CDR2: MGHRA, YSYEKL. The CDR3 loop reads CASSQLGLAGGSSYNEQFF. CDR3 sequence (DNA): TGCGCCAGCAGCCAACTGGGACTAGCGGGAGGGAGCTCCTACAATGAGCAGTTCTTC.

This rearrangement joins TRBV10-3 to TRBJ1-1; TRBD1 might be the D (6 bases). The V gene lost 6 bases and the J gene lost 5 bases, with 10 bases spanning the gap. Germline CDR1 and CDR2: ENHRY and SYGVKD. CDR3 length: 12 amino acids. CDR3 sequence (DNA): TGTGCCATCAGACAGGGAGGGACTGAAGCTTTCTTT. It encodes CAIRQGGTEAFF.

This clonotype was counted at least ten times. The chain employs TRBV28 and TRBJ2-4; D might be TRBD1 or TRBD2, each matching 5 bases. Germline-derived CDR1 and CDR2 are MDHEN and SYDVKM. This CDR3 has 14 residues. V was clipped by 6 bases and J by 0 bases, with 9 bases between them. This CDR3 is CASRGELAKNIQYF. CDR3 DNA sequence: TGTGCCAGCAGGGGGGAATTAGCCAAAAACATTCAGTACTTC.

At least ten counts were recorded for this clonotype. The rearrangement joins TRBV6-1 to TRBJ2-5; TRBD2 matches at 10 bases. The ends lost 4 bases at V and 7 bases at J; junction bases unmatched: 6. The CDR3 length is 14 residues. From germline, CDR1 is MNHNS and CDR2 SASEGT. The CDR3 here is CASSVGLALGTQYF. CDR3 coding DNA: TGTGCCAGCAGTGTGGGACTAGCGTTGGGGACCCAGTACTTC.

The rearrangement links TRBV5-6 to TRBJ2-2; D might be TRBD2 (6 bases). Germline-derived CDR1 and CDR2 are SGHDT and YYEEEE. V lost 2 bases and J 6 bases, leaving 14 bases between the germline ends. This CDR3 has 15 amino acids. The CDR3 DNA reads as TGTGCCAGCAGCTTTGGAGGGAGGCAGGCCGGGGAGCTGTTTTTT. It is translated as CASSFGGRQAGELFF.

The genes are TRBV19 and TRBJ2-5, with 12 bases that match TRBD1. Germline V gives CDR1 LNHDA, CDR2 SQIVND (reference sequence). V shed 4 bases and J 5 bases; nucleotides not matched to a gene: 5. The CDR3 spans 15 residues. The CDR3 DNA sequence: TGTGCCAGTAGTACGGGACAGGGGGCAGCGGAGACCCAGTACTTC. This encodes CASSTGQGAAETQYF.

This clonotype was picked up a small number of times. V is TRBV29-1 and J is TRBJ1-2; possibly TRBD1 for D (5 bases). The CDR3 is made up of 13 amino acids. Germline V lookup: CDR1 SQVTM, CDR2 ANQGSEA. Trimming took 4 bases from V and 5 from J, leaving 14 bases between them. Here the CDR3 DNA reads TGCAGCGTTGGGGGACCTGGAGGTTATGGCTACACCTTC. This codes for CSVGGPGGYGYTF. Together with reference TRBV29-1 and TRBJ1-2, the CDR3 gives the full variable domain: SAVISQKPSRDICQRGTSLTIQCQVDSQVTMMFWYRQQPGQSLTLIATANQGSEATYESGFVIDKFPISRPNLTFSTLTVSNMSPEDSSIYLCSVGGPGGYGYTFGSGTRLTVV.

The table lists this clonotype with many counts. The chain has TRBV6-1 and TRBJ1-1, with TRBD1 matching over 7 bases. The CDR3 loop spans 14 amino acids. V was pared by 2 bases and J by 4 bases, with 4 bases of the junction left unmatched. Germline V CDR1 and CDR2: MNHNS, SASEGT. The CDR3 reads CASSELDRSTEAFF. DNA of the CDR3: TGTGCCAGCAGTGAACTGGACAGGAGCACTGAAGCTTTCTTT.

This clonotype appeared a few times. This may come from a read error, since a much larger clone is one base off. V usage is TRBV28 and J usage is TRBJ1-5; 7 bases are a match to TRBD1. In germline, CDR1 is MDHEN, CDR2 SYDVKM. The CDR3 is made up of 14 amino acids. The CDR3 sequence: CAGSYPTQGQPQHF. For the CDR3, the DNA is TGTGCCGGCAGTTACCCAACACAGGGGCAGCCCCAGCATTTT.

This clonotype was detected many times. The CDR3 region has the DNA TGCAGCGTTGAAGATCGGACAGGGGTTAACTCCTACGAGCAGTACTTC. This codes for CSVEDRTGVNSYEQYF. The rearrangement uses TRBV29-1 and TRBJ2-7, with 9 positions matching TRBD1. The CDR3 is 16 amino acids. Germline CDR1 is SQVTM and CDR2 is ANQGSEA. V lost 0 bases to trimming and J lost 0 bases; unmatched junction nucleotides: 6.